This T cell receptor (beta chain) was identified during a study of T cell repertoires in cytomegalovirus infection. In the study overall: Alongside well-studied HLA-B-restricted CMV epitopes, recently identified HLA-C-restricted CMV epitopes were also used. Based on public TCR beta signatures, there were indications of CMV infection and of a matching HLA type. Study-level findings and limits: HLA-C-restricted, CMV-specific TCR beta clonotypes were dominant ex vivo.

MiXCR, applied by TCRdb to the reads, yields one record per CDR3 protein. The sample lists some 590,000 distinct CDR3 sequences; approximately 40% were seen once. This CDR3 is built from 15 residues. Germline-derived CDR1 and CDR2 are SGHTA and FQGNSA. Concerning this clonotype itself: Its antigen is currently unknown. The junction and the germline gene differ at one end; a read error may be behind it.

This TCR was sampled from a human donor in good health (CMV status not recorded). Some clones in this sample may be carry-over from other donors' samples. The chain uses TRBV7-2 and TRBJ1-6; 8 nucleotides align to TRBD1. This material consisted of cultured PBMCs, taken from culture after CMV antigen stimulation. The CDR3 protein is CASSLVQGANTPLHF. The CDR3 bases are TGTGCCAGCAGCTTAGTGCAGGGGGCTAATACACCCCTCCACTTT.